The following is a T cell receptor beta chain sequence with its context. This entry belongs to a study of control samples from healthy donors and cancer patients. The V gene lost 4 bases and the J gene lost 2 bases, with 18 bases spanning the gap. The CDR3 is 16 residues long. CDR1 is MDHEN and CDR2 is SYDVKM in the germline V gene. The repertoire was sequenced with immunoSEQ multiplex PCR; TCRdb's copy has only in-frame clones and lacks some. The sample contains 120,000 to 150,000 clones, 89% of which appear only once. V gene TRBV28 combines with J gene TRBJ2-7; tentatively, D is TRBD2 (5 bases). The sequenced material came from blood. This clonotype was obtained from a man aged 25 to 40 in good health. The CDR3 sequence is CASSSKSGGSPYEQYF. The CDR3 nucleotides are TGTGCCAGCAGTTCCAAATCTGGCGGGTCCCCCTACGAGCAGTACTTC.